Presented here are 6 T cell receptor beta chains from one specimen sequenced in a study of early T cells in non-severe SARS-CoV-2 infection. TCRdb recomputed calls from the 5' RACE reads with MiXCR, one row per CDR3 protein. Here the sample spans fewer than 60,000 distinct CDR3 sequences, more than 9.5% being singletons. The specimen sequenced was whole blood. The origin of the receptors is an adult who was a healthcare worker with PCR-confirmed SARS-CoV-2 infection or an uninfected control (not recorded which).

This rearrangement joins TRBV5-5 to TRBJ2-1; TRBD2 agrees at 12 bases. CDR3 size: 16 residues. Germline CDR1 SGHKS, CDR2 YYEKEE (reference sequence). V lost 3 bases, J lost 7 bases, and 8 bases stayed unmatched. The CDR3 spells CASSSGLAGLVNEQFF. The CDR3 nucleotides are TGTGCCAGCAGCTCTGGACTAGCGGGGTTAGTAAATGAGCAGTTCTTC.

A few counts support this clonotype. The chain carries TRBV18 and TRBJ2-3; TRBD1 might be the D (6 bases). Between the trimmed V and J ends, which lost 6 bases and 0 bases, there was a span of 28 bases. The germline gives CDR1 KGHSH, CDR2 LQKENI. This CDR3 comprises 20 residues. CDR3 protein: CASSLTPGQGNSRSTDTQYF. The CDR3 nucleotides are TGTGCCAGCTCTCTTACTCCGGGACAAGGAAATTCGCGAAGCACAGATACGCAGTATTTT.

J is TRBJ2-3 and V is TRBV6-2 or TRBV6-3; 9 bases fit TRBD2. This CDR3 is built from 14 residues. Losses at the gene ends were 4 bases for V and 4 bases for J; bases not matched to a gene: 3. Germline CDR1 MNHEY, CDR2 SVGEGT. The DNA of the CDR3 is TGTGCCAGCAGTTGGGCGGGGGGGGCAGATACGCAGTATTTT. This codes for CASSWAGGADTQYF.

The chain uses TRBV30 and TRBJ1-2, with D maybe TRBD1 (5 bases). Germline V gives CDR1 GTSNPN, CDR2 SVGIG (reference sequence). This CDR3 has 11 residues. The V gene lost 4 bases and the J gene lost 8 bases, with 11 bases spanning the gap. The CDR3 DNA reads as TGTGCCTGGACCGGGACGGGGGGCTACACCTTC. It translates to CAWTGTGGYTF.

In its sample, this clonotype was seen many times. The V call is TRBV6-2 or TRBV6-3, the J call TRBJ2-6, with TRBD1 identical over 8 bases. With 6 bases clipped from V and 0 bases from J, the junction kept 7 bases outside the gene matches. Germline V gene lookup returns CDR1 MNHEY and CDR2 SVGEGT. The CDR3 consists of 17 residues. The CDR3 DNA follows: TGTGCCAGCAGAATGACAGGGGCAGCCTCTGGGGCCAACGTCCTGACTTTC. It yields the protein CASRMTGAASGANVLTF.

The chain is built from TRBV6-2 or TRBV6-3 and TRBJ2-1; the match to TRBD2 covers 7 bases. CDR3 size: 12 residues. V lost 5 bases to trimming and J lost 10 bases; unmatched junction nucleotides: 5. CDR1 is MNHEY, CDR2 SVGEGT, per germline. The CDR3 loop reads CASSQLAREQFF. CDR3 nucleotides: TGTGCCAGCAGTCAACTAGCGAGGGAGCAGTTCTTC.